This T cell receptor beta chain was observed in a study of blood T cell repertoires in COVID-19. Overall study context: Some COVID-19 samples were acute and others convalescent; all came from the United States, Italy and Spain.

This clone was observed a few times. This CDR3 spans 18 amino acids. Germline V gene lookup returns CDR1 LGHDT and CDR2 YNNKEL (reference sequence). The ends lost 4 bases at V and 3 bases at J; junction bases unmatched: 16. Repertoires were generated with immunoSEQ multiplex PCR, while TCRdb's copy carries only in-frame clones and drops some. The sample holds over 45,000 clones, about 70% seen once. Sequenced input: peripheral blood. This sequence was found in a woman aged 50 to 60 with active or convalescent COVID-19. The chain combines TRBV3-1 (or the pseudogene TRBV3-2) with TRBJ1-1; TRBD1 agrees at 8 bases. Here the CDR3 reads CASSPQLGGTGLHTEAFF. The CDR3 bases are TGTGCCAGCAGCCCTCAACTAGGTGGGACAGGATTACACACTGAAGCTTTCTTT.